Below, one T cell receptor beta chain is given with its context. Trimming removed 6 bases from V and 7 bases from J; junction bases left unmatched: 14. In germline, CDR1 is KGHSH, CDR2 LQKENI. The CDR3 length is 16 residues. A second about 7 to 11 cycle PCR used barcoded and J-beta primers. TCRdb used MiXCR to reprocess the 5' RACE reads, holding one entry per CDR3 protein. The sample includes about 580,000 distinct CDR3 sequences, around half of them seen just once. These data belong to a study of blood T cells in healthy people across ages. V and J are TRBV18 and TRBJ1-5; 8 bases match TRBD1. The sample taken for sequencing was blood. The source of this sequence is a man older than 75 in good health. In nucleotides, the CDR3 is TGTGCCAGCTCCCCTGGAGCAGGGGGCTATGGGCAGCCCCAGCATTTT. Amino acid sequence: CASSPGAGGYGQPQHF.